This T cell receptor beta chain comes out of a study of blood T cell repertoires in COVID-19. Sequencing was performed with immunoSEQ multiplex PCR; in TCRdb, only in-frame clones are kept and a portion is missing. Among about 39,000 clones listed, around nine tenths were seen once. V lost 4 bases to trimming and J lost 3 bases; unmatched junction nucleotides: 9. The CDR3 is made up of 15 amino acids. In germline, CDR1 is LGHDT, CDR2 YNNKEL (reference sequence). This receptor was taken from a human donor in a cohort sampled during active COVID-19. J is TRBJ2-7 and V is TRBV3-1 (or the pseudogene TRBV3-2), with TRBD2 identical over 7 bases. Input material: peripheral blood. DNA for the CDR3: TGTGCCAGCAGCCCTGACCGGGACTATTTCTACGAGCAGTACTTC. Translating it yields CASSPDRDYFYEQYF.